The clone carrying this T cell receptor beta chain was seen only a few times. Its antigen is as yet unknown. This CDR3 is built from 15 residues. Germline-derived CDR1 and CDR2 are MGHDK and SYGVNS. The V gene lost 1 base and the J gene lost 3 bases, with 10 bases spanning the gap. This entry belongs to a study of beta chain features in type 1 diabetes. General observations from the study: In type 1 diabetes patients, VDJ junctions had fewer insertions; deletions at these junctions were more frequent.

All of the isolated RNA was reverse transcribed, so expressed TCRB transcripts were sequenced. The repertoire was sequenced with immunoSEQ multiplex PCR; TCRdb's copy has only in-frame clones and lacks some. The data contain roughly 610,000 clones, around a sixth of them seen just once; the ten biggest clones take up 0.07% to 0.095%. There was one heparinised blood draw per donor, averaging approximately 120 mL. The sample comprised naive CD4+ T cells from blood. The TCR originated in a young man in good health. The V and J genes are TRBV25-1 and TRBJ2-4; D may be TRBD1 or TRBD2 (5 bases each). Here the CDR3 reads CASSEFGGSKNIQYF. CDR3 nucleotides: TGTGCCAGCAGTGAATTTGGGGGTAGCAAAAACATTCAGTACTTC.